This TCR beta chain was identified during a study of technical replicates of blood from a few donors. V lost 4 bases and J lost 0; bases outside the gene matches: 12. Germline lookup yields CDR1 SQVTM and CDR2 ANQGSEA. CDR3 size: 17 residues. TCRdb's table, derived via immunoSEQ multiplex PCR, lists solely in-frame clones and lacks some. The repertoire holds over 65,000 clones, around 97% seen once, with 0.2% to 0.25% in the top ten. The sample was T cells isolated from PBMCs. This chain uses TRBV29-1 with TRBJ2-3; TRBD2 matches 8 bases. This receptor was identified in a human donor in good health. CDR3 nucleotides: TGCAGCGTTGTGGTGGCGGGGGGAACCTTTAGCACAGATACGCAGTATTTT. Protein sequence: CSVVVAGGTFSTDTQYF.